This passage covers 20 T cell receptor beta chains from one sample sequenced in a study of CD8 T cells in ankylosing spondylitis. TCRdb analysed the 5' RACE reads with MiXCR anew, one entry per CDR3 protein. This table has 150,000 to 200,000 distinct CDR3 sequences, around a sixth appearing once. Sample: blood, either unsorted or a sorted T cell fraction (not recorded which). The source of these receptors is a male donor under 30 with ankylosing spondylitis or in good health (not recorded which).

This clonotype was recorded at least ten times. The CDR3 here is CASSPGGAAVRQFF. Written as DNA, the CDR3 is TGTGCCAGCAGCCCCGGGGGTGCAGCGGTAAGGCAGTTCTTC. This chain uses TRBV7-2 with TRBJ2-1, with D tentatively TRBD2 (6 bases). CDR3 size: 14 residues. V was pared by 5 bases and J by 12 bases, with 20 bases between. Germline CDR1 and CDR2: SGHTA and FQGNSA.

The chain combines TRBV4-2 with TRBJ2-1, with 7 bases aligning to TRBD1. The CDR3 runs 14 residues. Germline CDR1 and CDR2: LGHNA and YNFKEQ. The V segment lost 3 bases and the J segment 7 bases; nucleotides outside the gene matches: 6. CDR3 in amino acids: CASSQRTGGNEQFF. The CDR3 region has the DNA TGTGCCAGCAGCCAGCGGACAGGCGGGAATGAGCAGTTCTTC.

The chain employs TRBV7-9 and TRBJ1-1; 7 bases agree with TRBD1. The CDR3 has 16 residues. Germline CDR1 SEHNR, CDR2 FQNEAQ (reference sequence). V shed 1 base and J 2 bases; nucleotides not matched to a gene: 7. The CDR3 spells CASSLGRDRRNTEAFF. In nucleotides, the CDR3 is TGTGCCAGCAGCTTAGGACGGGACAGACGAAACACTGAAGCTTTCTTT. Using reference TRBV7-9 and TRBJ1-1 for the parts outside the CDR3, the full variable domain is DTGVSQNPRHKITKRGQNVTFRCDPISEHNRLYWYRQTLGQGPEFLTYFQNEAQLEKSRLLSDRFSAERPKGSFSTLEIQRTEQGDSAMYLCASSLGRDRRNTEAFFGQGTRLTVV.

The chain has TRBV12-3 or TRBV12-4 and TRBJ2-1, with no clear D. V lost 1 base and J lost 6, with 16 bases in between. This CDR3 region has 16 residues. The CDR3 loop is CASSLGTLHATNEQFF. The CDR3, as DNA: TGTGCCAGCAGTTTAGGTACCTTGCACGCTACCAATGAGCAGTTCTTC.

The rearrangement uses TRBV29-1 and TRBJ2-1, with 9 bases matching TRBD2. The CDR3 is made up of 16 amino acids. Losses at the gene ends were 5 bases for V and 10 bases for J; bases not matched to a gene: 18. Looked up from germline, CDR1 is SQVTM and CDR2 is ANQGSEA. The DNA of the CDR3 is TGCAGCGTTACGCCTAGCGGGACGGGGTGGAGATCGGAGCAGTTCTTC. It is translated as CSVTPSGTGWRSEQFF.

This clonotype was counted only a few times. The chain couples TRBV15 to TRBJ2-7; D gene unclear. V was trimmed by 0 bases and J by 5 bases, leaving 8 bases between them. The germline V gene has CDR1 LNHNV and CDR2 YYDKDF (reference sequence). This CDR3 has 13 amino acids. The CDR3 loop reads CATSREHRDEQYF. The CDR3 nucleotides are TGTGCCACCAGCAGAGAGCACCGGGACGAGCAGTACTTC.

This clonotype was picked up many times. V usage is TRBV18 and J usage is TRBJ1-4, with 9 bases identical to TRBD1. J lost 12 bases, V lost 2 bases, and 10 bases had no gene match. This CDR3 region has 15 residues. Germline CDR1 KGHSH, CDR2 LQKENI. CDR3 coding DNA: TGTGCCAGCTCACCATCCGGGACAGGGAGCTTCGAACTGTTTTTT. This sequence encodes CASSPSGTGSFELFF.

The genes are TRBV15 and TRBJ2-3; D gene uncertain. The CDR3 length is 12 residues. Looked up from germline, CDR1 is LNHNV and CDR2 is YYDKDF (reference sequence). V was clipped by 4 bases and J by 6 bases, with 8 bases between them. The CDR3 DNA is TGTGCCACCAGCAATCATCGCGATACGCAGTATTTT. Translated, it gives CATSNHRDTQYF.

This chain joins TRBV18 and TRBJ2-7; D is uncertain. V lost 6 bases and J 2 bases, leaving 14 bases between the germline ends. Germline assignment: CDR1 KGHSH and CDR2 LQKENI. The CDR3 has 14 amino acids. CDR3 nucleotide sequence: TGTGCCAGCTCCGCGACCCAATCCCCCTACGAGCAGTACGTC. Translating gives CASSATQSPYEQYV.

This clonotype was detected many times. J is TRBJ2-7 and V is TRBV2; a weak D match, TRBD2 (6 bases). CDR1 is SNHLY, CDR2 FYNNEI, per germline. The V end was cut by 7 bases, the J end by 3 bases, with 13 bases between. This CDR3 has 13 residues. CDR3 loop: CASTGTSLYEQYV. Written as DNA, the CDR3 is TGTGCCAGCACGGGGACTTCCCTCTACGAGCAGTACGTC.

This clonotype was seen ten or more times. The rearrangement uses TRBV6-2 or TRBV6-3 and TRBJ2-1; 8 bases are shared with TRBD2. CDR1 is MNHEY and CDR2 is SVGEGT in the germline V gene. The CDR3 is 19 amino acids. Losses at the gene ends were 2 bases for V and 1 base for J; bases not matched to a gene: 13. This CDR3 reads CASSYRLAGSPLSYNEQFF. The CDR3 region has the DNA TGTGCCAGCAGTTACCGGCTAGCGGGCTCCCCGTTGTCCTACAATGAGCAGTTCTTC.

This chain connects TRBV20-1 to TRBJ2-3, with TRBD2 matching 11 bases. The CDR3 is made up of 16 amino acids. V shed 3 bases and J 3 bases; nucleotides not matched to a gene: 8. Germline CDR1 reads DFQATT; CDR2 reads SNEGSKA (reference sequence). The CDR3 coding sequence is TGCAGTGCTAGTGGATTAGCGGGAGGGCCTACAGATACGCAGTATTTT. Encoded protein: CSASGLAGGPTDTQYF.

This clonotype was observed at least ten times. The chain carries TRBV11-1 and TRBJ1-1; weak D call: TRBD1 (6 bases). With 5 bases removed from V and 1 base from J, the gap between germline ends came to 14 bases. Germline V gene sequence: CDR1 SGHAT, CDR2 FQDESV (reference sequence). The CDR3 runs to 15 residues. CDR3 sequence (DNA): TGTGCCAGCAGCGTAGGACAGTTACGGAACACTGAAGCTTTCTTT. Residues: CASSVGQLRNTEAFF.

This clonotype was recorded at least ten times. In DNA form, the CDR3 reads TGCGCCAGCAGATCTGGTTGGGGGGGCAGCGGGGAGCTGTTTTTT. This gives the protein CASRSGWGGSGELFF. This chain connects TRBV10-2 to TRBJ2-2; tentatively, D is TRBD2 (7 bases). The CDR3 extends over 15 amino acids. Germline V gene lookup returns CDR1 WSHSY and CDR2 SAAADI. Trimming pared 6 bases from V and 7 bases from J, leaving 18 bases between.

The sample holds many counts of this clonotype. The CDR3 spells CASSPWTDYGYTF. CDR3 DNA sequence: TGTGCCAGCAGTCCATGGACGGACTATGGCTACACCTTC. This chain connects TRBV12-3 or TRBV12-4 to TRBJ1-2; no reliable D call. This CDR3 is 13 amino acids long. The V end was cut by 5 bases, the J end by 3 bases, with 10 bases between.

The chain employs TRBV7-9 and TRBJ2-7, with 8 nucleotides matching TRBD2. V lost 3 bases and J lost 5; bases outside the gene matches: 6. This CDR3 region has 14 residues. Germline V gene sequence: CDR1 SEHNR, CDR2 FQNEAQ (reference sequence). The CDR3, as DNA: TGTGCCAGCAGCTTGGGGACTAGTGTCCACGAGCAGTACTTC. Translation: CASSLGTSVHEQYF.

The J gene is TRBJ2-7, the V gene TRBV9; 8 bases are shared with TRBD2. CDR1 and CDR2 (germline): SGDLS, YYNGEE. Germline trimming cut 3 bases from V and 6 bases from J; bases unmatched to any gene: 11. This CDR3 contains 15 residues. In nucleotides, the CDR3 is TGTGCCAGCAGCGGTAGCGGGACGGGGAACGTCGAGCAGTACTTC. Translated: CASSGSGTGNVEQYF.

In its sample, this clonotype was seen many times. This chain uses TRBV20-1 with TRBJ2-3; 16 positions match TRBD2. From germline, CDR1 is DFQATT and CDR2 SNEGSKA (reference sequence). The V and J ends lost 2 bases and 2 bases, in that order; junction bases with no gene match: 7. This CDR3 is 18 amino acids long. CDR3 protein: CSARSPGLAGGHTDTQYF. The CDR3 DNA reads TGCAGTGCTAGAAGTCCGGGACTAGCGGGAGGGCACACAGATACGCAGTATTTT.

In DNA form, the CDR3 reads TGCAGCGTTAGGCGGGATCAAGAGACCCAGTACTTC. Its protein product is CSVRRDQETQYF. The V and J genes are TRBV29-1 and TRBJ2-5; TRBD2 is a possible D gene (6 bases). Germline CDR1 and CDR2: SQVTM and ANQGSEA. V lost 5 bases to trimming and J lost 2 bases, with 9 bases between them. The length of the CDR3 is 12 residues.

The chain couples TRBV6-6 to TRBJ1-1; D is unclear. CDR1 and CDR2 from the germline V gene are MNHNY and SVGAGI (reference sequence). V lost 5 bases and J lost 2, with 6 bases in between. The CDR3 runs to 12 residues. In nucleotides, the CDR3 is TGTGCCAGCAGTAACGGAAACACTGAAGCTTTCTTT. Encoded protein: CASSNGNTEAFF.